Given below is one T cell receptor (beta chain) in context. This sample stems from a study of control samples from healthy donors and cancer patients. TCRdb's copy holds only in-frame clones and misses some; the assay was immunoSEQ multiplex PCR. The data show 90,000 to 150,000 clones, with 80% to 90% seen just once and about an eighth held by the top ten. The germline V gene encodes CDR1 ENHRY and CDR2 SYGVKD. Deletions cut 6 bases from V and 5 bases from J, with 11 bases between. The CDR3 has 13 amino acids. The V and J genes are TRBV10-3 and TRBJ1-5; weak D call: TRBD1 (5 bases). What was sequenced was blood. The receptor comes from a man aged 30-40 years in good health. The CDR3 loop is CAISVQGDQPQHF. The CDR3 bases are TGTGCCATCAGCGTTCAGGGAGATCAGCCCCAGCATTTT.